This TCR beta chain was found in a study of Ad26.COV2.S vaccination and SARS-CoV-2 variants. Across the whole study: Intramuscular Ad26.COV2.S doses were given once or twice, 56 days apart. Study conclusions and caveats: Reports say spike-specific CD8+ and CD4+ T cell responses covered substantial breadth after vaccination.

Described treatment: approximately 18 received Ad26.COV2.S at low or high dose, single or two shots; 5 received placebo; per-sample allocation not given. Day 63 following the first vaccine or placebo injection was when the samples were taken. The vaccine delivered Wuhan-strain SARS-CoV-2 spike through an Ad26 vector. Worth noting for this clone: The antigen is not known.

Sequencing was performed with immunoSEQ multiplex PCR; in TCRdb, only in-frame clones are kept and a portion is missing. The profile shows about 350,000 clones, around 88% of them singletons. The clonotype originates from a person between 18 and 65 years old who received the Ad26.COV2.S COVID-19 vaccine or a placebo. The sample consisted of peripheral blood, taken in a trial of Ad26.COV2.S vaccine versus placebo.

The CDR3 reads CASSLAGLETQYF. The CDR3 nucleotides read TGTGCCAGCAGTTTAGCAGGGCTTGAGACCCAGTACTTC. J is TRBJ2-5 and V is TRBV28, with a tentative D call TRBD1 (5 bases). The germline V gene encodes CDR1 MDHEN and CDR2 SYDVKM. The germline V and J ends were trimmed by 2 bases and 5 bases, with 9 bases remaining between them. The CDR3 has 13 amino acids.